The next 26 T cell receptor beta chains were all read from a single sample in a study of blood T cell repertoires in COVID-19. Assay used: immunoSEQ multiplex PCR; TCRdb lists only in-frame clones, some missing. The repertoire holds some 350,000 clones, over 75% seen once, with roughly 3% in the top ten. The specimen was PBMCs or T cells enriched from blood (not recorded which). The receptor set was obtained from a woman in her 30s who had recovered from COVID-19.

The chain has TRBV7-9 and TRBJ2-1, with D unresolved. Trimming removed 1 base at V and 15 bases at J, with 16 bases between. Germline CDR1 and CDR2: SEHNR and FQNEAQ (reference sequence). The CDR3 has 13 amino acids. The CDR3 nucleotides read TGTGCCAGCAGCTTAGTAGTGTTATACGATAGGTTCTTC. It specifies CASSLVVLYDRFF.

For the CDR3, the DNA is TGCAGTGCTAGTCGGCGGGAGGGCCAAGAGACCCAGTACTTC. Protein: CSASRREGQETQYF. J is TRBJ2-5 and V is TRBV20-1; 9 bases align to TRBD2. J was trimmed by 1 base and V by 3 bases; bases with no gene match: 3. The CDR3 runs to 14 residues. From germline, CDR1 is DFQATT and CDR2 SNEGSKA (reference sequence).

This chain uses TRBV24-1 with TRBJ1-5, with 7 bases matching TRBD1. The CDR3 is 14 residues long. The ends lost 7 bases at V and 12 bases at J; junction bases unmatched: 14. Germline assignment: CDR1 KGHDR and CDR2 SFDVKD. The CDR3 spells CATSDGQGVLVQHF. DNA of the CDR3: TGTGCCACCAGCGATGGCCAGGGGGTGTTGGTCCAGCATTTT.

The rearrangement links TRBV28 to TRBJ2-7; TRBD1 agrees at 10 bases. The J segment lost 3 bases and the V segment lost 2 bases, leaving 7 bases of the junction unmatched. CDR3 length: 16 residues. The V gene's germline CDR1 is MDHEN and CDR2 SYDVKM. DNA for the CDR3: TGTGCCAGCAGTTTAAGCCGGGACAGGGGTAACTACGAGCAGTACTTC. It encodes CASSLSRDRGNYEQYF.

The chain has TRBV19 and TRBJ2-5; 15 bases align to TRBD2. Trimming cost V 5 bases and J 5 bases; bases outside gene matches: 9. Germline V gives CDR1 LNHDA, CDR2 SQIVND (reference sequence). The CDR3 is 17 residues long. The CDR3 loop reads CASSWTSGRAKAETQYF. In DNA, the CDR3 is TGTGCCAGTAGTTGGACTAGCGGGAGGGCCAAGGCGGAGACCCAGTACTTC.

J is TRBJ1-6 and V is TRBV7-9; 8 bases fit TRBD1. Germline assignment: CDR1 SEHNR and CDR2 FQNEAQ (reference sequence). The CDR3 spans 16 residues. V dropped 5 bases and J dropped 7; count of bases not matched to a gene: 10. The CDR3 protein is CASSQSLGTGNSPLHF. CDR3 in DNA: TGTGCCAGCAGCCAATCCTTGGGGACAGGAAATTCACCCCTCCACTTT.

The CDR3 DNA reads as TGTGCCAGCAGCATCAATATAGCTGATGGCTACACCTTC. Residues: CASSINIADGYTF. The chain is built from TRBV7-9 and TRBJ1-2; D gene unclear. The CDR3 is 13 residues long. The germline V gene encodes CDR1 SEHNR and CDR2 FQNEAQ (reference sequence). With 5 bases removed from V and 6 bases from J, the gap between germline ends came to 13 bases.

V usage is TRBV5-1 and J usage is TRBJ2-7; 7 bases match TRBD2. The J segment lost 4 bases and the V segment lost 4 bases, leaving 14 bases of the junction unmatched. The germline CDR1 and CDR2 sequences are SGHRS and YFSETQ. The CDR3 covers 16 residues. The DNA for the CDR3 is TGCGCCAGCAGCCGGCAGGGTAGCGGGCCTTATTACGAGCAGTACTTC. Amino acid sequence: CASSRQGSGPYYEQYF.

This chain links TRBV11-2 with TRBJ2-3; TRBD2 might be the D (6 bases). The CDR3 has 17 amino acids. The germline V and J ends were trimmed by 5 bases and 1 base, with 19 bases remaining between them. CDR1 and CDR2 (germline): SGHAT, FQNNGV. CDR3 protein: CASSPRWARGGTDTQYF. The DNA for the CDR3 is TGTGCCAGCAGCCCCAGGTGGGCCCGCGGGGGCACAGATACGCAGTATTTT.

The J gene is TRBJ1-5, the V gene TRBV19; 8 bases are shared with TRBD1. The CDR3 is made up of 18 amino acids. V trimming: 6 bases; J trimming: 5 bases; junction bases outside the gene matches: 18. Germline CDR1 is LNHDA and CDR2 is SQIVND (reference sequence). CDR3 region: CASSTPKDRGSRYQPQHF. CDR3 nucleotide sequence: TGTGCCAGTAGCACACCCAAAGACAGGGGTAGTCGATATCAGCCCCAGCATTTT.

Written as DNA, the CDR3 is TGTGCCAGCAGCCTGCGGGACGGCGGCTACGAGCAGTACTTC. Translated, it gives CASSLRDGGYEQYF. The chain is built from TRBV16 and TRBJ2-7; possible D gene TRBD2, 6 bases. Germline lookup yields CDR1 KGHSY and CDR2 FQNENV. The CDR3 consists of 14 residues. V lost 4 bases to trimming and J lost 3 bases, with 13 bases between them.

The V gene is TRBV2, the J gene TRBJ1-3; D is unclear. This CDR3 spans 13 amino acids. Trimming left V 6 bases short and J 2 bases short, with 8 bases between. CDR1 is SNHLY and CDR2 is FYNNEI in the germline V gene. For the CDR3, the DNA is TGTGCCAGCAGCCAGATTACTGGAAACACCATATATTTT. Translation: CASSQITGNTIYF. Full variable domain (missing parts from reference TRBV2 and TRBJ1-3): EPEVTQTPSHQVTQMGQEVILRCVPISNHLYFYWYRQILGQKVEFLVSFYNNEISEKSEIFDDQFSVERPDGSNFTLKIRSTKLEDSAMYFCASSQITGNTIYFGEGSWLTVV.

This chain uses TRBV11-2 with TRBJ2-5, with TRBD1 matching 7 bases. The CDR3 sequence is 14 residues long. V was clipped by 5 bases and J by 5 bases; unmatched bases: 8. CDR1 is SGHAT and CDR2 is FQNNGV in the germline V gene. The CDR3 DNA reads TGTGCCAGCAGCCCCAGTGGCAGGGGGGAGACCCAGTACTTC. It translates to CASSPSGRGETQYF.

CDR3 sequence: CASSPRVRLTQYF. The CDR3 DNA follows: TGTGCCAGCAGCCCCCGGGTCCGGCTAACCCAGTACTTC. The J gene is TRBJ2-5, the V gene TRBV3-1 (or the pseudogene TRBV3-2); D is unresolved. V gave up 4 bases and J gave up 8 bases, with 14 bases separating them. The CDR3 spans 13 residues. Looked up from germline, CDR1 is LGHDT and CDR2 is YNNKEL (reference sequence).

The V call is TRBV6-5, the J call TRBJ1-1, with 8 bases matching TRBD1. This CDR3 spans 15 amino acids. V gave up 4 bases and J gave up 4 bases; unmatched junction bases: 8. Germline CDR1 is MNHEY and CDR2 is SVGAGI. The CDR3 DNA is TGTGCCAGCAGTTTAAGACCCAGGGGGCCCACTGAAGCTTTCTTT. Translation: CASSLRPRGPTEAFF.

The chain employs TRBV18 and TRBJ2-1; TRBD1 is a possible D gene (5 bases). Trimming pared 4 bases from V and 5 bases from J, leaving 15 bases between. Germline values: CDR1 KGHSH, CDR2 LQKENI. The CDR3 consists of 15 residues. This CDR3 reads CASSQTELLDNEQFF. Written as DNA, the CDR3 is TGTGCCAGCTCACAGACAGAACTTCTCGACAATGAGCAGTTCTTC.

The chain is built from TRBV19 and TRBJ2-3, with TRBD1 matching over 8 bases. V lost 5 bases and J lost 6; bases outside the gene matches: 10. Germline lookup yields CDR1 LNHDA and CDR2 SQIVND (reference sequence). The CDR3 sequence is 15 residues long. CDR3 coding DNA: TGTGCCAGTAGTGCGGGACAGGTCAGAAAGGATACGCAGTATTTT. Its protein product is CASSAGQVRKDTQYF.

The chain couples TRBV30 to TRBJ1-2; TRBD1 agrees at 9 bases. Germline trimming cut 2 bases from V and 7 bases from J; bases unmatched to any gene: 2. The CDR3 runs to 12 residues. CDR1 GTSNPN and CDR2 SVGIG come from the germline V gene (reference sequence). CDR3 sequence reads: CAWSMGQGGYTF. CDR3 coding DNA: TGTGCCTGGAGTATGGGACAGGGTGGCTACACCTTC.

This rearrangement joins TRBV29-1 to TRBJ2-3; a weak D match, TRBD1 (6 bases). The germline CDR1 and CDR2 sequences are SQVTM and ANQGSEA. Deletions cut 7 bases from V and 4 bases from J, with 15 bases between. The CDR3 length is 13 residues. The CDR3 is CSGIRGSSDTQYF. CDR3 nucleotides: TGCAGCGGGATCAGGGGCTCGTCAGATACGCAGTATTTT.

This clone is a singleton in its sample. The rearrangement uses TRBV5-1 and TRBJ1-1; 10 bases map to TRBD1. The CDR3 runs 14 residues. The ends lost 4 bases at V and 4 bases at J; junction bases unmatched: 4. Germline V gene sequence: CDR1 SGHRS, CDR2 YFSETQ. CDR3 in DNA: TGCGCCAGCAGCCCTGGGGACAGGGGCACTGAAGCTTTCTTT. Amino acids: CASSPGDRGTEAFF.

This rearrangement joins TRBV2 to TRBJ2-1; 7 bases are a match to TRBD1. V was pared by 4 bases and J by 3 bases, with 3 bases of the junction left unmatched. Germline V gene sequence: CDR1 SNHLY, CDR2 FYNNEI. The CDR3 totals 14 residues. Here the CDR3 reads CASSGDSGYNEQFF. In nucleotides, the CDR3 is TGTGCCAGCAGTGGGGACAGCGGCTACAATGAGCAGTTCTTC.

The rearrangement links TRBV2 to TRBJ2-7, with TRBD2 identical over 7 bases. CDR3 length: 15 amino acids. From germline, CDR1 is SNHLY and CDR2 FYNNEI. V shed 5 bases and J 6 bases; nucleotides not matched to a gene: 13. CDR3 sequence (DNA): TGTGCCAGCAGTAGGCCCCTGGGAGGGAGGGGCGAGCAGTACTTC. Amino acids: CASSRPLGGRGEQYF.

The genes are TRBV20-1 and TRBJ2-7, with 10 bases identical to TRBD1. The CDR3 totals 14 residues. Trimming removed 3 bases from V and 4 bases from J; junction bases left unmatched: 6. Germline loops: CDR1 DFQATT, CDR2 SNEGSKA (reference sequence). The CDR3, as DNA: TGCAGTGCTAGTGAGGACAGGGGGGATTACGAGCAGTACTTC. Its translation: CSASEDRGDYEQYF.

The CDR3 DNA follows: TGTGCCAGCAGCTTCGGAGCAACGGAGGGCTACACCTTC. Translating it yields CASSFGATEGYTF. The chain carries TRBV5-4 and TRBJ1-2, with unresolved D. There are 13 residues in the CDR3. V was trimmed by 2 bases and J by 8 bases, leaving 13 bases between them. The germline gives CDR1 SGHNT, CDR2 YYREEE (reference sequence).

The chain recombines TRBV19 with TRBJ1-4, with 10 bases aligning to TRBD1. Germline assignment: CDR1 LNHDA and CDR2 SQIVND (reference sequence). This CDR3 contains 15 residues. V lost 3 bases to trimming and J lost 6 bases; unmatched junction nucleotides: 4. CDR3 bases: TGTGCCAGTAGTATGTACGGACAGGGGGATGAAAAACTGTTTTTT. It yields the protein CASSMYGQGDEKLFF.

The chain couples TRBV27 to TRBJ1-5; D gene uncertain. The ends were cut back, 2 bases at V and 4 bases at J, with 12 bases in the middle. The V gene's germline CDR1 is MNHEY and CDR2 SMNVEV (reference sequence). The CDR3 is made up of 15 amino acids. DNA for the CDR3: TGTGCCAGCAGTTTAGATATACAGATTAATCAGCCCCAGCATTTT. Protein product: CASSLDIQINQPQHF.